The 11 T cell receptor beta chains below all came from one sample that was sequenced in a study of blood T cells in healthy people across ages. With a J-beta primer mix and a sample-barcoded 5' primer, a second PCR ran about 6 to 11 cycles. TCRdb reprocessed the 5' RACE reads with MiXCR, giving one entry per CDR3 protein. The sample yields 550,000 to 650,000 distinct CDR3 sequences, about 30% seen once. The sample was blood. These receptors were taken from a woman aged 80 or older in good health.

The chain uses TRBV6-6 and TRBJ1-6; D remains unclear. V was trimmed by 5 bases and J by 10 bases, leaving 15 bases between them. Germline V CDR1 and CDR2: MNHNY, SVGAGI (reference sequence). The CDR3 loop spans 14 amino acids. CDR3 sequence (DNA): TGTGCCAGCAGTCCGCGGGCCCTGGACTCACCCCTCCACTTT. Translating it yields CASSPRALDSPLHF.

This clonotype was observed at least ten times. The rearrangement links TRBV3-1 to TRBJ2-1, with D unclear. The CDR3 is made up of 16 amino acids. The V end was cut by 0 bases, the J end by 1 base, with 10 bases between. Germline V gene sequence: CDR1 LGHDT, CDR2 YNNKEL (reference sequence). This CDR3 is CASSQEWYRSYNEQFF. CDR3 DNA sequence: TGTGCCAGCAGCCAAGAATGGTACCGGTCCTACAATGAGCAGTTCTTC.

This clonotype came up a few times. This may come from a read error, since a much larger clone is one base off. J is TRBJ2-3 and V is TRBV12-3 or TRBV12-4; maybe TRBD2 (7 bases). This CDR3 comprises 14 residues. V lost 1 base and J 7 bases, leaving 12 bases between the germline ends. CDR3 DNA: TGTGCCAGCAGTTTAGGGAGGGGGGGGAATACGCAGTATTTT. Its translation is CASSLGRGGNTQYF.

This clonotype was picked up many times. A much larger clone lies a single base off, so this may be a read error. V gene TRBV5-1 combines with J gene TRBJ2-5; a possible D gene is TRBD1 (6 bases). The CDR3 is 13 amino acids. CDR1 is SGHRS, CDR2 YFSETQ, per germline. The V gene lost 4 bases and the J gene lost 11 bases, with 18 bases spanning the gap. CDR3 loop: CASSVQGLHEQYF. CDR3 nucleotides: TGCGCCAGCAGCGTACAGGGTTTGCATGAGCAGTACTTC.

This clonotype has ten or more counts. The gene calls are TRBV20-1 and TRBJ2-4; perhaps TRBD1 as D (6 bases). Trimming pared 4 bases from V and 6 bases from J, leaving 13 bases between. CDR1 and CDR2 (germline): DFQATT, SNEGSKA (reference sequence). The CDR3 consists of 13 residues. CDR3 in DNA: TGCAGTGCTAAGGTCTCCAGGGGAAACATTCAGTACTTC. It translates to CSAKVSRGNIQYF.

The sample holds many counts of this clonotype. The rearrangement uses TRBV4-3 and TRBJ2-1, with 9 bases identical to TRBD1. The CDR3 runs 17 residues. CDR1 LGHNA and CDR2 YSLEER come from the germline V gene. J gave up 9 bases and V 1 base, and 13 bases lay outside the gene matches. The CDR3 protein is CASSQGPGTGRKSEQFF. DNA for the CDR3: TGCGCCAGCAGCCAAGGACCCGGGACAGGGAGGAAGAGTGAGCAGTTCTTC.

The CDR3 loop is CASSSRASTDVEYF. For the CDR3, the DNA is TGTGCCAGCAGTTCTAGAGCTAGCACAGATGTGGAATATTTT. The V and J genes are TRBV12-3 or TRBV12-4 and TRBJ2-3; D possibly corresponds to TRBD2 (5 bases). The CDR3 is made up of 14 amino acids. The germline V and J ends were trimmed by 4 bases and 15 bases, with 23 bases remaining between them.

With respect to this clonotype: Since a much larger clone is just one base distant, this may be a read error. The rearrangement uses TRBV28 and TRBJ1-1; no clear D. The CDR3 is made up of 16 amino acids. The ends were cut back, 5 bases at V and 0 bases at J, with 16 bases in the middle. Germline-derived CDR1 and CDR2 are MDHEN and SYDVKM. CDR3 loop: CASSRTSRRMNTEAFF. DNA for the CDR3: TGTGCCAGCAGTCGCACGAGCCGCAGGATGAACACTGAAGCTTTCTTT.

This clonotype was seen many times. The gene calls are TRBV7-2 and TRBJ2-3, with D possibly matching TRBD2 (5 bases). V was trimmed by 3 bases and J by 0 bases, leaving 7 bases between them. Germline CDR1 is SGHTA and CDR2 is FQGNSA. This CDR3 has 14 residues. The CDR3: CASSLSGSTDTQYF. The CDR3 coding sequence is TGTGCCAGCAGCTTGAGCGGCAGCACAGATACGCAGTATTTT.

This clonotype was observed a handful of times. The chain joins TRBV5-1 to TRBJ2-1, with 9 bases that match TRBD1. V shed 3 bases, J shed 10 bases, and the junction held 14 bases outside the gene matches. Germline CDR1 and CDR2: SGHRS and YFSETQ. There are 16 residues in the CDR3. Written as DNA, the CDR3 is TGCGCCAGCAGCTCGTTAGTATCGGGACAGGGCGGGGAGCAGTTCTTC. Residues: CASSSLVSGQGGEQFF.

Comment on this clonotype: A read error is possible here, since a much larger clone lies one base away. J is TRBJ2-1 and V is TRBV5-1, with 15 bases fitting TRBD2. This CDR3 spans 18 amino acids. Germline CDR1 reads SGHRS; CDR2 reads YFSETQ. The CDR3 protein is CASSSGLAGGRSYNGQFF. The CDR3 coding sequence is TGCGCCAGCAGCTCGGGACTAGCGGGGGGTCGCTCCTACAATGGGCAGTTCTTC.